This is a list of T cell receptor beta chains from one sample in a study of CD8 T cells in ankylosing spondylitis. TCRdb ran MiXCR on the 5' RACE reads and lists one entry per CDR3 protein. The repertoire holds about 200,000 distinct CDR3 sequences, with about a quarter as singletons. Sequencing used blood, either unsorted or a sorted T cell fraction (not recorded which). These receptors originate from a male donor with ankylosing spondylitis or in good health (not recorded which). Each CDR3 is given with its conserved first and last residue. Size is stated for part of the rows, as once, few or many counts, or as a class when the clone is expanded.

abundance: many
v_gene: TRBV5-1
len: 17
j_gene: TRBJ2-3
CDR3aa: CASSETGTAKAADTQYF

abundance: -
v_gene: TRBV7-3
len: 12
j_gene: TRBJ1-2
CDR3aa: CAISSPGSSYPF

abundance: few
v_gene: TRBV3-1
len: 15
j_gene: TRBJ2-1
CDR3aa: CASSQYRSSYNEQFF

abundance: -
v_gene: TRBV20-1
len: 13
j_gene: TRBJ1-6
CDR3aa: CSASPKDLAPLHF

abundance: once
v_gene: TRBV4-3
len: 17
j_gene: TRBJ2-1
CDR3aa: CASSQGTSGRADNEQFF

abundance: -
v_gene: TRBV20-1
len: 14
j_gene: TRBJ2-3
CDR3aa: CSASASGGTDTQYF

abundance: -
v_gene: TRBV30
len: 16
j_gene: TRBJ2-1
CDR3aa: CARDRVRTGISNEQFF

abundance: -
v_gene: TRBV15
len: 15
j_gene: TRBJ1-5
CDR3aa: CATSTRQGPNQPQHF

abundance: many
v_gene: TRBV12-3/TRBV12-4
len: 15
j_gene: TRBJ1-6
CDR3aa: CASRSTGGLNSPLHF

abundance: many
v_gene: TRBV5-1
len: 14
j_gene: TRBJ2-3
CDR3aa: CASSRGGLTDTQYF

abundance: -
v_gene: TRBV12-3/TRBV12-4
len: 15
j_gene: TRBJ2-1
CDR3aa: CASSLGLAAYNEQFF

abundance: -
v_gene: TRBV20-1
len: 15
j_gene: TRBJ2-1
CDR3aa: CSANGGRSPYNEQFF

abundance: many
v_gene: TRBV3-1
len: 17
j_gene: TRBJ1-3
CDR3aa: CASSPRGGALSGNTIYF

abundance: few
v_gene: TRBV12-3/TRBV12-4
len: 15
j_gene: TRBJ2-3
CDR3aa: CASRKTAVSTDTQYF

abundance: many
v_gene: TRBV6-5
len: 16
j_gene: TRBJ2-1
CDR3aa: CASSSRLAGESSEQFF

abundance: -
v_gene: TRBV29-1
len: 13
j_gene: TRBJ2-5
CDR3aa: CSVEGQWGETQYF

abundance: -
v_gene: TRBV20-1
len: 13
j_gene: TRBJ2-7
CDR3aa: CSARPDSGYEQYF